The next 19 T cell receptor beta chains were all read from a single sample in a study of PD-1 blockade in classical Hodgkin lymphoma. The time point is: cycle 4 day 1 (C4D1), after six to seven weeks of nivolumab. Each and every patient relapsed after autologous stem cell transplantation, and patients got differing brentuximab vedotin exposure. Sequencing used immunoSEQ multiplex PCR; TCRdb keeps in-frame clones, though not all of them. Counted here are 20,000 to 25,000 clones, roughly 71% occurring once; the ten biggest clones make up over 15%. Sequencing was performed on peripheral blood mononuclear cells (PBMCs), taken before the fourth cycle of nivolumab. The source is a human donor with classical Hodgkin lymphoma.

The chain joins TRBV18 to TRBJ1-2; no reliable D call. V lost 3 bases and J 4 bases, leaving 21 bases between the germline ends. In germline, CDR1 is KGHSH, CDR2 LQKENI. The CDR3 is 17 amino acids. The CDR3 protein is CASSPTIGSQLPYGYTF. CDR3 nucleotides: TGTGCCAGCTCACCTACGATCGGTTCCCAGCTACCCTATGGCTACACCTTC.

This rearrangement joins TRBV19 to TRBJ2-7; TRBD2 aligns across 11 bases. This CDR3 has 16 amino acids. V lost 6 bases to trimming and J lost 0 bases; unmatched junction nucleotides: 7. CDR1 is LNHDA and CDR2 is SQIVND in the germline V gene (reference sequence). The CDR3 protein is CASRVSSGGTSYEQYF. The CDR3 DNA sequence: TGTGCCAGTAGGGTCTCTAGCGGGGGGACCTCCTACGAGCAGTACTTC. Using reference TRBV19 and TRBJ2-7 for the parts outside the CDR3, the full variable domain is DGGITQSPKYLFRKEGQNVTLSCEQNLNHDAMYWYRQDPGQGLRLIYYSQIVNDFQKGDIAEGYSVSREKKESFPLTVTSAQKNPTAFYLCASRVSSGGTSYEQYFGPGTRLTVT.

The V call is TRBV29-1, the J call TRBJ2-3; D tentatively fits TRBD1 or TRBD2 (5 bases each). The CDR3 loop spans 14 amino acids. Trimming cost V 4 bases and J 5 bases, with 16 bases left between them. Germline V gives CDR1 SQVTM, CDR2 ANQGSEA. The CDR3 sequence is CSVGLRQGEDTQYF. The DNA for the CDR3 is TGCAGCGTTGGGTTGCGGCAGGGAGAAGATACGCAGTATTTT.

V gene TRBV6-4 combines with J gene TRBJ1-5, with 8 bases identical to TRBD1. V was pared by 5 bases and J by 2 bases, with 5 bases of the junction left unmatched. Germline CDR1 is MRHNA and CDR2 is SNTAGT. The CDR3 totals 15 residues. CDR3 in DNA: TGTGCCAGCAGTATCCACAGGGGGGGCAATCAGCCCCAGCATTTT. It specifies CASSIHRGGNQPQHF.

V is TRBV28 and J is TRBJ1-2, with a weak D call TRBD1 (6 bases). The germline V and J ends were trimmed by 7 bases and 4 bases, with 13 bases remaining between them. The germline V gene encodes CDR1 MDHEN and CDR2 SYDVKM. The CDR3 runs 13 residues. The DNA of the CDR3 is TGTGCCAGCACATTACAGGGTCCCTATGGCTACACCTTC. As protein: CASTLQGPYGYTF.

The chain carries TRBV19 and TRBJ1-5; no firm D call. Per the germline V gene, CDR1 is LNHDA and CDR2 is SQIVND (reference sequence). The V end was cut by 3 bases, the J end by 4 bases, with 7 bases between. The CDR3 totals 13 residues. The CDR3 DNA sequence: TGTGCCAGTAGTATCGGCCGGAATCAGCCCCAGCATTTT. It is translated as CASSIGRNQPQHF.

The rearrangement links TRBV28 to TRBJ2-3, with 8 bases matching TRBD2. The V gene's germline CDR1 is MDHEN and CDR2 SYDVKM. The CDR3 is made up of 15 amino acids. Trimming at V came to 8 bases and at J to 5 bases, leaving 12 bases not matched to a gene. The CDR3 nucleotides read TGTGCCAGCCACCAAGCGGGAGTGCGGGGAGATACGCAGTATTTT. Amino acid sequence: CASHQAGVRGDTQYF.

The V and J genes are TRBV5-1 and TRBJ2-1, with a weak D call TRBD1 (6 bases). Germline CDR1 and CDR2: SGHRS and YFSETQ. This CDR3 has 14 amino acids. The V end lost 4 bases, the J end lost 3 bases, and 11 bases lay between the germline ends. The CDR3 is CASSVDRLYNEQFF. CDR3 DNA sequence: TGCGCCAGCAGCGTAGACAGGCTCTACAATGAGCAGTTCTTC.

This chain links TRBV18 with TRBJ2-1, with D possibly being TRBD2 (5 bases). V gave up 5 bases and J gave up 5 bases, with 19 bases separating them. CDR3 size: 16 residues. Germline CDR1 KGHSH, CDR2 LQKENI. The CDR3 nucleotides read TGTGCCAGCTCAGCACGAGGGCTAGTCGACCACAATGAGCAGTTCTTC. Protein sequence: CASSARGLVDHNEQFF.

The gene calls are TRBV5-1 and TRBJ1-4; TRBD1 aligns across 12 bases. CDR1 and CDR2 (germline): SGHRS, YFSETQ. This CDR3 contains 14 residues. The J segment lost 7 bases and the V segment lost 7 bases, leaving 5 bases of the junction unmatched. CDR3 region: CASSSGQGAEKLFF. The CDR3 bases are TGCGCCAGCTCCTCGGGACAGGGGGCTGAAAAACTGTTTTTT.

V gene TRBV9 combines with J gene TRBJ2-3; tentative D call: TRBD2 (5 bases). The CDR3 covers 14 residues. Trimming took off 4 bases at V and 6 bases at J, with 15 bases between the two ends. From germline, CDR1 is SGDLS and CDR2 YYNGEE. The CDR3 here is CASSPTAGLDTQYF. CDR3 sequence (DNA): TGTGCCAGCAGCCCGACGGCGGGCTTGGATACGCAGTATTTT.

The V and J genes are TRBV5-4 and TRBJ2-3, with D unresolved. V lost 4 bases to trimming and J lost 5 bases, with 8 bases between them. The V gene's germline CDR1 is SGHNT and CDR2 YYREEE (reference sequence). The CDR3 length is 12 residues. CDR3 DNA: TGTGCCAGCAGCCCCTCGAAAGATACGCAGTATTTT. It yields the protein CASSPSKDTQYF.

The chain recombines TRBV2 with TRBJ2-4; no definite D call. Germline V gene sequence: CDR1 SNHLY, CDR2 FYNNEI. The CDR3 is 14 residues long. The ends were cut back, 8 bases at V and 0 bases at J, with 11 bases in the middle. The CDR3 nucleotides read TGTGCCAGCGATGTCAACTTAGCCAAAAACATTCAGTACTTC. It specifies CASDVNLAKNIQYF.

The chain couples TRBV4-2 to TRBJ2-5; TRBD2 matches 8 bases. Germline CDR1 LGHNA, CDR2 YNFKEQ. The V and J ends lost 1 base and 1 base, in that order; junction bases with no gene match: 2. CDR3 length: 15 residues. The DNA of the CDR3 is TGTGCCAGCAGCCAAGTTGGACTAGCCCAAGAGACCCAGTACTTC. Protein product: CASSQVGLAQETQYF.

J is TRBJ2-5 and V is TRBV29-1; D not resolved. Germline lookup yields CDR1 SQVTM and CDR2 ANQGSEA. Deletions cut 2 bases from V and 5 bases from J, with 18 bases between. The CDR3 is made up of 15 amino acids. CDR3 region: CSVEINRAPQETQYF. The CDR3 DNA reads as TGCAGCGTTGAAATTAACCGGGCCCCCCAGGAGACCCAGTACTTC.

This clone was seen a handful of times. The chain carries TRBV29-1 and TRBJ1-1; TRBD1 agrees at 7 bases. Germline V CDR1 and CDR2: SQVTM, ANQGSEA. The V segment lost 5 bases and the J segment 0 bases; nucleotides outside the gene matches: 3. The CDR3 runs 13 residues. The DNA for the CDR3 is TGCAGCGTTAAACAGGGGTTGAACACTGAAGCTTTCTTT. It encodes CSVKQGLNTEAFF.

This clone was picked up a small number of times. The genes are TRBV30 and TRBJ2-2; the D call may be TRBD1 or TRBD2 (5 bases each). Germline V gene lookup returns CDR1 GTSNPN and CDR2 SVGIG (reference sequence). The CDR3 totals 19 residues. V was shortened by 2 bases and J by 2 bases, with 24 bases between the two germline ends. The CDR3, as DNA: TGTGCCTGGAGTCTAAGACAGCCCTGGAGGACGAACAACACCGGGGAGCTGTTTTTT. Amino acids: CAWSLRQPWRTNNTGELFF.

V gene TRBV5-1 combines with J gene TRBJ1-1; 10 bases line up with TRBD1. Germline CDR1 and CDR2: SGHRS and YFSETQ. J gave up 3 bases and V 4 bases, and 6 bases lay outside the gene matches. The CDR3 is 15 residues long. CDR3 bases: TGCGCCAGCAGCATAAGACAGGGGGCCTACACTGAAGCTTTCTTT. As protein: CASSIRQGAYTEAFF.

This chain uses TRBV5-8 with TRBJ2-5, with a possible D match to TRBD2 (5 bases). The CDR3 consists of 15 residues. Germline CDR1 SGHTS, CDR2 YDEGEE. The V gene lost 6 bases and the J gene lost 5 bases, with 20 bases spanning the gap. The CDR3 is CASIQGWASSETQYF. CDR3 nucleotide sequence: TGTGCCAGCATCCAAGGTTGGGCTAGCTCGGAGACCCAGTACTTC.